The 12 T cell receptor beta chains in this list originate from one sample, sequenced in a study of identical twins. TCRdb recomputed calls from the 5' RACE reads with MiXCR, one row per CDR3 protein. The sample lists some 710,000 distinct CDR3 sequences, approximately 6% occurring once. Source material: naive T cells sorted from blood. Source of these receptors: a man between 18 and 35 years old in good health.

This clonotype was recorded many times. The V and J genes are TRBV12-3 or TRBV12-4 and TRBJ2-2; D possibly uses TRBD1 or TRBD2 (5 bases each). The CDR3 loop spans 14 amino acids. Trimming cost V 0 bases and J 6 bases, with 8 bases left between them. CDR3 sequence reads: CASSLAGTSGELFF. CDR3 nucleotides: TGTGCCAGCAGTTTAGCCGGGACGTCCGGGGAGCTGTTTTTT.

The chain is built from TRBV7-8 and TRBJ1-1, with D maybe TRBD1 (6 bases). The CDR3 length is 16 residues. Germline V gene data show CDR1 as SGHVS and CDR2 as FQNEAQ. Trimming removed 2 bases from V and 5 bases from J, with 18 bases in between. The CDR3 region has the DNA TGTGCCAGCAGCTTAACACAGGGCAATGTTAGGACTGAAGCTTTCTTT. Protein product: CASSLTQGNVRTEAFF.

This clonotype showed up many times. This sequence joins TRBV6-2 or TRBV6-3 and TRBJ2-1, with 13 bases identical to TRBD2. V shed 7 bases, J shed 7 bases, and the junction held 10 bases outside the gene matches. This CDR3 spans 16 amino acids. Germline V gene lookup returns CDR1 MNHEY and CDR2 SVGEGT. CDR3 sequence reads: CASITGLAGVPNEQFF. DNA of the CDR3: TGTGCCAGCATAACCGGACTAGCGGGAGTTCCTAATGAGCAGTTCTTC.

This chain connects TRBV11-2 to TRBJ2-5; tentatively, D is TRBD1 (7 bases). V lost 1 base and J lost 2, with 11 bases in between. The CDR3 has 15 residues. Germline V gene lookup returns CDR1 SGHAT and CDR2 FQNNGV. This CDR3 is CASSLGRGAQETQYF. The DNA of the CDR3 is TGTGCCAGCAGCTTAGGCAGGGGGGCTCAAGAGACCCAGTACTTC. The variable domain in full, completed from reference TRBV11-2 and TRBJ2-5, reads EAGVAQSPRYKIIEKRQSVAFWCNPISGHATLYWYQQILGQGPKLLIQFQNNGVVDDSQLPKDRFSAERLKGVDSTLKIQPAKLEDSAVYLCASSLGRGAQETQYFGPGTRLLVL.

The chain carries TRBV15 and TRBJ2-5; D call uncertain. V was cut by 4 bases and J by 3 bases, with 12 bases left in between. CDR3 length: 14 amino acids. Germline lookup yields CDR1 LNHNV and CDR2 YYDKDF (reference sequence). The CDR3 nucleotides are TGTGCCACCAGCATCCGACTGGATAAAGAGACCCAGTACTTC. Encoded protein: CATSIRLDKETQYF.

This clonotype appeared many times. J is TRBJ2-3 and V is TRBV20-1, with D possibly TRBD1 on 6 matching bases. Germline CDR1 is DFQATT and CDR2 is SNEGSKA (reference sequence). The V end was cut by 4 bases, the J end by 0 bases, with 14 bases between. This CDR3 comprises 15 residues. The CDR3: CSAIYRAMSTDTQYF. DNA for the CDR3: TGCAGTGCTATCTACAGGGCTATGAGCACAGATACGCAGTATTTT.

V is TRBV5-6 and J is TRBJ2-7, with 8 nucleotides matching TRBD1. The CDR3 has 13 amino acids. J lost 6 bases, V lost 4 bases, and 6 bases had no gene match. Per germline, CDR1 SGHDT and CDR2 YYEEEE. The CDR3 region is CASSPTGTGEQYF. The CDR3 DNA reads TGTGCCAGCAGCCCCACCGGGACAGGCGAGCAGTACTTC.

This clonotype was counted a few times. The chain uses TRBV20-1 and TRBJ2-1; 8 nucleotides line up with TRBD1. The CDR3 contains 14 residues. In germline, CDR1 is DFQATT, CDR2 SNEGSKA (reference sequence). The V segment lost 6 bases and the J segment 5 bases; nucleotides outside the gene matches: 9. The CDR3 DNA is TGCAGTGCGAACCGGGACAGGAGTGACAATGAGCAGTTCTTC. Translating it yields CSANRDRSDNEQFF.

This clonotype was recorded at least ten times. The chain is built from TRBV20-1 and TRBJ2-7; no definite D call. The V gene's germline CDR1 is DFQATT and CDR2 SNEGSKA (reference sequence). Trimming removed 1 base from V and 2 bases from J, with 15 bases in between. CDR3 length: 15 residues. The CDR3 loop reads CSARGVGIIAYEQYF. CDR3 coding DNA: TGCAGTGCTAGAGGGGTAGGAATAATCGCCTACGAGCAGTACTTC.

This clonotype was seen only a few times. CDR3 sequence reads: CATSRVTGRDYEQYF. CDR3 bases: TGTGCCACCAGCAGAGTTACCGGGCGTGACTACGAGCAGTACTTC. This chain joins TRBV15 and TRBJ2-7; D not certain. Looked up from germline, CDR1 is LNHNV and CDR2 is YYDKDF (reference sequence). This CDR3 has 15 residues. The germline V and J ends were trimmed by 1 base and 3 bases, with 13 bases remaining between them.

This clonotype was seen repeatedly, ten times or more. J is TRBJ1-4 and V is TRBV6-5; tentative D call: TRBD1 (5 bases). The germline V gene has CDR1 MNHEY and CDR2 SVGAGI. With 2 bases removed from V and 0 bases from J, the gap between germline ends came to 10 bases. This CDR3 contains 16 residues. The CDR3 protein is CASSYDRPPTNEKLFF. DNA of the CDR3: TGTGCCAGCAGTTACGACAGACCACCAACTAATGAAAAACTGTTTTTT.

This clonotype was seen at least ten times. This rearrangement joins TRBV20-1 to TRBJ2-1; 12 bases fit TRBD2. This CDR3 has 15 amino acids. V gave up 3 bases and J gave up 7 bases; unmatched junction bases: 7. Germline V CDR1 and CDR2: DFQATT, SNEGSKA (reference sequence). The CDR3 DNA reads as TGCAGTGCTAGTTCTCTAGCGGGAGGGTGGAATGAGCAGTTCTTC. Its translation: CSASSLAGGWNEQFF.